The 7 T cell receptor beta chains below were found in one sample sequenced in a study of blood T cell repertoires in COVID-19. Using immunoSEQ multiplex PCR, the repertoire was profiled, and TCRdb retains in-frame clones only, with some absent. Of 200,000 to 250,000 clones listed, 70% to 90% were seen once; the top ten hold about 4%. Material for sequencing was PBMCs or T cells enriched from blood (not recorded which). The receptors come from a woman aged 40 to 50 with acute COVID-19.

The V call is TRBV6-2 or TRBV6-3, the J call TRBJ2-5; the match to TRBD2 covers 11 bases. V was clipped by 1 base and J by 6 bases; unmatched bases: 4. This CDR3 is built from 15 residues. Germline CDR1 and CDR2: MNHEY and SVGEGT. CDR3 sequence (DNA): TGTGCCAGCAGTTACTGGGCTAGCGGGGGGAAGACCCAGTACTTC. It is translated as CASSYWASGGKTQYF.

This clone came up once. The gene calls are TRBV30 and TRBJ2-5; D unresolved. This CDR3 is built from 15 residues. Trimming took 2 bases from V and 4 from J, leaving 17 bases between them. Per the germline V gene, CDR1 is GTSNPN and CDR2 is SVGIG (reference sequence). The CDR3 DNA follows: TGTGCCTGGAGTTCCACTGGTCTGGTCGGAGAGACCCAGTACTTC. Its translation: CAWSSTGLVGETQYF.

The chain is built from TRBV6-6 and TRBJ1-5, with D tentatively TRBD1 (6 bases). Between the trimmed V and J ends, which lost 0 bases and 4 bases, there was a span of 7 bases. From germline, CDR1 is MNHNY and CDR2 SVGAGI (reference sequence). The CDR3 runs to 14 residues. The CDR3 bases are TGTGCCAGCAGTTACTCACAGGGAAATCAGCCCCAGCATTTT. This encodes CASSYSQGNQPQHF.

This chain uses TRBV18 with TRBJ1-5; 7 nucleotides match TRBD1. CDR1 is KGHSH, CDR2 LQKENI, per germline. This CDR3 contains 17 residues. The trim removed 2 bases at V and 1 base at J, leaving 8 bases unmatched. The CDR3 reads CASSPGQGGLSNQPQHF. The DNA of the CDR3 is TGTGCCAGCTCACCAGGTCAGGGGGGTCTGAGCAATCAGCCCCAGCATTTT.

This clone showed up just once. The chain employs TRBV7-8 and TRBJ1-2; D gene ambiguous. Trimming shortened V by 1 base and J by 1 base, and 4 bases separated the two germline ends. The length of the CDR3 is 13 residues. Germline lookup yields CDR1 SGHVS and CDR2 FQNEAQ. CDR3 DNA: TGTGCCAGCAGCTTAGACAGTAACTATGGCTACACCTTC. Amino acids: CASSLDSNYGYTF.

The rearrangement links TRBV7-8 to TRBJ1-2; a possible D gene is TRBD1 (5 bases). V gave up 0 bases and J gave up 4 bases, with 15 bases separating them. Looked up from germline, CDR1 is SGHVS and CDR2 is FQNEAQ. This CDR3 contains 16 residues. The CDR3 loop is CASSLALRGLPYGYTF. The CDR3 DNA is TGTGCCAGCAGCTTAGCGTTAAGGGGATTACCCTATGGCTACACCTTC. Full variable domain (outside the CDR3, taken from reference TRBV7-8 and TRBJ1-2): GAGVSQSPRYKVAKRGQDVALRCDPISGHVSLFWYQQALGQGPEFLTYFQNEAQLDKSGLPSDRFFAERPEGSVSTLKIQRTQQEDSAVYLCASSLALRGLPYGYTFGSGTRLTVV.

The chain combines TRBV27 with TRBJ2-3; 7 bases line up with TRBD1. This CDR3 comprises 13 residues. Germline V gene data show CDR1 as MNHEY and CDR2 as SMNVEV (reference sequence). V gave up 5 bases and J gave up 6 bases; unmatched junction bases: 5. The DNA of the CDR3 is TGTGCCAGCAGTCGGGACAGCGTCGATACGCAGTATTTT. It yields the protein CASSRDSVDTQYF.